These 8 T cell receptor beta chains were all obtained from the same sample, sequenced in a study of cytomegalovirus exposure and HLA in healthy donors. 13 Jbeta primers and 60 Vbeta primers were used for the PCR. The table came from immunoSEQ multiplex PCR; TCRdb's copy has only in-frame clones and leaves some out. The sample has 110,000 to 150,000 clones, 65% to 80% seen once. Source material: PBMCs. Every receptor here comes from a man younger than 45 in good health and CMV-seronegative.

The rearrangement uses TRBV6-1 and TRBJ1-5; D ambiguous. This CDR3 comprises 13 residues. Germline V gene sequence: CDR1 MNHNS, CDR2 SASEGT. V lost 0 bases and J 3 bases, leaving 3 bases between the germline ends. CDR3 residues: CASSEAHNQPQHF. The CDR3 nucleotides are TGTGCCAGCAGTGAAGCCCACAATCAGCCCCAGCATTTT.

This clone was detected only once. The rearrangement links TRBV15 to TRBJ1-5; 8 bases are a match to TRBD1. With V trimmed by 5 bases and J by 1 base, 7 bases remained unmatched. Looked up from germline, CDR1 is LNHNV and CDR2 is YYDKDF (reference sequence). The CDR3 runs 16 residues. The CDR3 region is CATSDQGAGSNQPQHF. CDR3 nucleotide sequence: TGTGCCACCAGCGACCAGGGGGCAGGGAGCAATCAGCCCCAGCATTTT.

The CDR3 region is CASSERQGYEQYF. CDR3 coding DNA: TGTGCCAGCAGCGAGCGACAGGGGTACGAGCAGTACTTC. The rearrangement links TRBV9 to TRBJ2-7; 8 bases align to TRBD1. The CDR3 is 13 amino acids. With 3 bases clipped from V and 4 bases from J, the junction kept 3 bases outside the gene matches. Germline CDR1 and CDR2: SGDLS and YYNGEE. The entire variable domain, with the rest obtained from reference TRBV9 and TRBJ2-7, is as follows: DSGVTQTPKHLITATGQRVTLRCSPRSGDLSVYWYQQSLDQGLQFLIQYYNGEERAKGNILERFSAQQFPDLHSELNLSSLELGDSALYFCASSERQGYEQYFGPGTRLTVT.

The V and J genes are TRBV29-1 and TRBJ2-1, with 7 positions matching TRBD2. V gave up 3 bases and J gave up 0 bases; unmatched junction bases: 11. The CDR3 runs to 17 residues. Germline assignment: CDR1 SQVTM and CDR2 ANQGSEA. CDR3 coding DNA: TGCAGCGTTGAGGCTAGCGGCCGTTTCTTCTCCTACAATGAGCAGTTCTTC. It yields the protein CSVEASGRFFSYNEQFF.

The rearrangement joins TRBV5-1 to TRBJ1-4; 7 bases fit TRBD1. CDR1 and CDR2 (germline): SGHRS, YFSETQ. The CDR3 length is 15 residues. V trimming: 2 bases; J trimming: 3 bases; junction bases outside the gene matches: 4. The CDR3, as DNA: TGCGCCAGCAGCTTATCCGGGACAGCTAATGAAAAACTGTTTTTT. This gives the protein CASSLSGTANEKLFF. The complete variable domain, with remaining parts taken from reference TRBV5-1 and TRBJ1-4, reads KAGVTQTPRYLIKTRGQQVTLSCSPISGHRSVSWYQQTPGQGLQFLFEYFSETQRNKGNFPGRFSGRQFSNSRSEMNVSTLELGDSALYLCASSLSGTANEKLFFGSGTQLSVL.

Only a few counts were recorded for this clone. V and J are TRBV2 and TRBJ2-2, with a possible D match to TRBD2 (5 bases). This CDR3 spans 15 amino acids. CDR1 is SNHLY, CDR2 FYNNEI, per germline. The V and J ends lost 6 bases and 3 bases respectively, with 14 bases between them. The CDR3: CASRAGSGDTGELFF. DNA for the CDR3: TGTGCCAGCAGAGCCGGGTCCGGGGACACCGGGGAGCTGTTTTTT.

This chain uses TRBV7-9 with TRBJ2-5; D perhaps matches TRBD2 (6 bases). Germline V gene lookup returns CDR1 SEHNR and CDR2 FQNEAQ (reference sequence). Trimming took 5 bases from V and 4 from J, leaving 17 bases between them. The CDR3 is 15 residues long. The CDR3 here is CASSRSGTRGETQYF. The DNA for the CDR3 is TGTGCCAGCAGCCGTAGCGGCACTAGGGGAGAGACCCAGTACTTC. The complete variable domain, with remaining parts taken from reference TRBV7-9 and TRBJ2-5, reads DTGVSQNPRHKITKRGQNVTFRCDPISEHNRLYWYRQTLGQGPEFLTYFQNEAQLEKSRLLSDRFSAERPKGSFSTLEIQRTEQGDSAMYLCASSRSGTRGETQYFGPGTRLLVL.

The chain combines TRBV5-1 with TRBJ1-2; 12 bases map to TRBD1. Germline CDR1 reads SGHRS; CDR2 reads YFSETQ. J was trimmed by 8 bases and V by 4 bases; bases with no gene match: 9. The length of the CDR3 is 15 residues. The CDR3 protein is CASSVPGQGAGGYTF. In DNA, the CDR3 is TGCGCCAGCAGCGTTCCGGGACAGGGGGCAGGAGGCTACACCTTC.